Presented here are 16 T cell receptor beta chains from one specimen sequenced in a study of T cells in Graves' hyperthyroidism and ophthalmopathy (dated by TCRdb to about 2019). The library relied on multiplex PCR. For sequencing, an Illumina HiSeq 2000 was employed. Amplification of TCR beta CDR3 regions was carried out from RNA transcripts. For the first round of RT-PCR on the TCR CDR3, the HTBI primer set was used together with the Qiagen OneStep RT-PCR kit. Starting from the raw public reads, TCRdb applied fastp trimming at Q25, assembled clones with MiXCR and retained in-frame beta chains. CDR3 protein sequences are deduplicated, and each keeps its most common genes and DNA. This sample has 400,000 to 600,000 distinct CDR3 sequences in its table, and about 16% of those were observed once. Approximately 32% of the sample is taken by the ten largest. The sample comprised blood. All receptors come from a woman younger than 45 with Graves' ophthalmopathy.

The genes are TRBV27 and TRBJ2-3; perhaps D is TRBD1 or TRBD2 (5 bases each). Trimming cost V 5 bases and J 6 bases, with 15 bases left between them. CDR3 length: 14 residues. Germline V CDR1 and CDR2: MNHEY, SMNVEV (reference sequence). This CDR3 reads CASSRMGEADTQYF. The CDR3 nucleotides are TGTGCCAGCAGTAGAATGGGGGAAGCCGATACGCAGTATTTT.

Regarding this clonotype: At one end the junction does not follow the germline gene, possibly because of a read error. The genes are TRBV29-1 and TRBJ2-7; D is perhaps TRBD1 (5 bases). The CDR3 sequence is 13 residues long. The germline CDR1 and CDR2 sequences are SQVTM and ANQGSEA. The CDR3 coding sequence is TGCGGCGTTTCGGACATTACCTCCTACGAGCAGTACTTC. Amino acid sequence: CGVSDITSYEQYF.

In this sample, this clonotype turned up many times. This chain uses TRBV4-3 with TRBJ1-5; TRBD1 might be the D (5 bases). Germline CDR1 and CDR2: LGHNA and YSLEER. Trimming took 0 bases from V and 2 from J, leaving 11 bases between them. This CDR3 has 16 amino acids. The chain's CDR3 is CASSQDIRERNQPQHF. The CDR3 DNA reads TGCGCCAGCAGCCAAGATATCAGGGAGCGCAATCAGCCCCAGCATTTT.

This clonotype showed up many times. The rearrangement links TRBV2 to TRBJ1-1; D possibly corresponds to TRBD1 (5 bases). The CDR3 length is 19 residues. V was shortened by 1 base and J by 2 bases, with 23 bases between the two germline ends. Germline V gives CDR1 SNHLY, CDR2 FYNNEI. This CDR3 is CASSEEGIGLSTLNTEAFF. CDR3 sequence (DNA): TGTGCCAGCAGTGAAGAGGGGATAGGCCTCTCCACCTTAAACACTGAAGCTTTCTTT. Variable domain in full (rest from reference TRBV2 and TRBJ1-1): EPEVTQTPSHQVTQMGQEVILRCVPISNHLYFYWYRQILGQKVEFLVSFYNNEISEKSEIFDDQFSVERPDGSNFTLKIRSTKLEDSAMYFCASSEEGIGLSTLNTEAFFGQGTRLTVV.

This clonotype came up many times. The chain joins TRBV28 to TRBJ1-2, with D perhaps matching TRBD1 (6 bases). CDR3 length: 17 amino acids. CDR1 is MDHEN, CDR2 SYDVKM, per germline. V was shortened by 2 bases and J by 4 bases, with 20 bases between the two germline ends. CDR3 sequence reads: CASSLGGTRPGGYGYTF. CDR3 nucleotide sequence: TGTGCCAGCAGTTTAGGAGGGACAAGGCCAGGCGGCTATGGCTACACCTTC.

The gene calls are TRBV28 and TRBJ2-5; D could derive from TRBD1 or TRBD2 (5 bases each). Germline V gives CDR1 MDHEN, CDR2 SYDVKM. The CDR3 is made up of 15 amino acids. The V gene lost 2 bases and the J gene lost 4 bases, with 14 bases spanning the gap. The CDR3 sequence is CASSLPADQGETQYF. The CDR3 DNA sequence: TGTGCCAGCAGTTTACCAGCGGATCAGGGAGAGACCCAGTACTTC.

This clonotype was detected ten times or more. The chain combines TRBV10-3 with TRBJ2-1, with a possible D match to TRBD2 (5 bases). Trimming shortened V by 10 bases and J by 1 base, and 8 bases separated the two germline ends. Germline V gene data show CDR1 as ENHRY and CDR2 as SYGVKD. The CDR3 spans 12 residues. CDR3 amino acids: CATSGSYNEQFF. CDR3 nucleotides: TGTGCCACAAGCGGTTCCTACAATGAGCAGTTCTTC.

This clonotype was picked up many times. The chain couples TRBV20-1 to TRBJ2-1, with 9 positions matching TRBD2. CDR3 length: 15 residues. Germline V gene data show CDR1 as DFQATT and CDR2 as SNEGSKA (reference sequence). V was clipped by 6 bases and J by 1 base; unmatched bases: 7. The CDR3 here is CSASSGSASYNEQFF. DNA of the CDR3: TGCAGTGCCAGTAGCGGGAGTGCGTCCTACAATGAGCAGTTCTTC.

This clonotype came up many times. This sequence joins TRBV28 and TRBJ1-6; perhaps TRBD1 as D (6 bases). Germline lookup yields CDR1 MDHEN and CDR2 SYDVKM. CDR3 length equals 16 residues. The V and J ends lost 5 bases and 4 bases respectively, with 15 bases between them. CDR3 in amino acids: CASSPMGAPYNSPLHF. In DNA, the CDR3 is TGTGCCAGCAGTCCAATGGGGGCCCCGTATAATTCACCCCTCCACTTT.

The chain couples TRBV19 to TRBJ2-1; tentative D call: TRBD2 (5 bases). CDR1 and CDR2 from the germline V gene are LNHDA and SQIVND (reference sequence). The CDR3 has 15 amino acids. V shed 3 bases and J shed 6 bases, with 15 bases lying between them. The CDR3 DNA is TGTGCCAGTAGTATGTGGCTAGAACGGGGCAATGAGCAGTTCTTC. This codes for CASSMWLERGNEQFF.

J is TRBJ2-4 and V is TRBV4-2, with D possibly being TRBD2 (5 bases). This CDR3 is 17 amino acids long. Looked up from germline, CDR1 is LGHNA and CDR2 is YNFKEQ. Trimming pared 1 base from V and 9 bases from J, leaving 22 bases between. This CDR3 reads CASSQGTSGFGLGIQYF. The DNA for the CDR3 is TGTGCCAGCAGCCAAGGGACTTCCGGATTCGGGCTCGGCATTCAGTACTTC.

This clonotype appeared many times. The chain joins TRBV13 to TRBJ1-1; possibly TRBD1 for D (5 bases). Trimming took off 5 bases at V and 2 bases at J, with 12 bases between the two ends. The CDR3 spans 14 residues. The V gene's germline CDR1 is PRHDT and CDR2 FYEKMQ (reference sequence). CDR3 loop: CASSPRGGNTEAFF. CDR3 sequence (DNA): TGTGCCAGCAGCCCAAGGGGAGGAAACACTGAAGCTTTCTTT. The whole variable domain, filled in from reference TRBV13 and TRBJ1-1, reads AAGVIQSPRHLIKEKRETATLKCYPIPRHDTVYWYQQGPGQDPQFLISFYEKMQSDKGSIPDRFSAQQFSDYHSELNMSSLELGDSALYFCASSPRGGNTEAFFGQGTRLTVV.

This clonotype was seen at least ten times. The V and J genes are TRBV7-8 and TRBJ2-7, with D perhaps matching TRBD2 (6 bases). V was clipped by 2 bases and J by 4 bases, with 12 bases between them. The germline V gene has CDR1 SGHVS and CDR2 FQNEAQ. The CDR3 contains 14 residues. In DNA, the CDR3 is TGTGCCAGCAGCTTACGGGAGCTATCATACGAGCAGTACTTC. Amino acid sequence: CASSLRELSYEQYF.

This clonotype was observed many times. V usage is TRBV12-3 or TRBV12-4 and J usage is TRBJ2-1, with 7 bases fitting TRBD1. V lost 7 bases to trimming and J lost 2 bases; unmatched junction nucleotides: 8. The CDR3 is 15 residues long. The CDR3 DNA reads as TGTGCCAGCACTGACAGGGAAGTGCCCTACAATGAGCAGTTCTTC. Protein: CASTDREVPYNEQFF.

This clonotype was detected ten times or more. The rearrangement uses TRBV4-3 and TRBJ1-2, with 8 positions matching TRBD1. Germline lookup yields CDR1 LGHNA and CDR2 YSLEER. V trimming: 4 bases; J trimming: 4 bases; junction bases outside the gene matches: 5. The CDR3 runs to 14 residues. CDR3 amino acids: CASSRGTGLYGYTF. CDR3 bases: TGCGCCAGCAGCCGCGGGACAGGTCTCTATGGCTACACCTTC.

This clonotype was observed at least ten times. This chain joins TRBV9 and TRBJ2-3, with D perhaps TRBD2 (5 bases). The CDR3 contains 15 residues. V lost 0 bases and J lost 4, with 12 bases in between. Germline-derived CDR1 and CDR2 are SGDLS and YYNGEE. CDR3 nucleotide sequence: TGTGCCAGCAGCGTAGGTCCGCGGGCTGCAGATACGCAGTATTTT. The encoded protein is CASSVGPRAADTQYF. Complete variable domain (other parts from reference TRBV9 and TRBJ2-3): DSGVTQTPKHLITATGQRVTLRCSPRSGDLSVYWYQQSLDQGLQFLIQYYNGEERAKGNILERFSAQQFPDLHSELNLSSLELGDSALYFCASSVGPRAADTQYFGPGTRLTVL.